This passage covers 18 T cell receptor beta chains from one sample sequenced in a study of blood T cell repertoires in COVID-19. Method: immunoSEQ multiplex PCR; TCRdb's copy keeps in-frame clones and lacks some. In the table there are approximately 120,000 clones, over 75% of which are singletons. The sequenced sample consisted of peripheral blood. Receptors were obtained from a man aged 80 or over with active or convalescent COVID-19.

The chain links TRBV10-3 to TRBJ1-1; 7 nucleotides align to TRBD1. Germline V gene lookup returns CDR1 ENHRY and CDR2 SYGVKD. The V and J ends lost 6 bases and 6 bases, in that order; junction bases with no gene match: 19. The CDR3 loop spans 17 amino acids. CDR3 nucleotides: TGTGCCATCAGATTATCAACCTTACGTGACAGGGCCTCTGAAGCTTTCTTT. It yields the protein CAIRLSTLRDRASEAFF.

The chain links TRBV27 to TRBJ2-6; weak D call: TRBD1 (6 bases). CDR3 length: 16 amino acids. Per germline, CDR1 MNHEY and CDR2 SMNVEV (reference sequence). Trimming removed 4 bases at V and 5 bases at J, with 15 bases between. In DNA, the CDR3 is TGTGCCAGCAGTTCTCAACAGGGCGGCTGGGCCAACGTCCTGACTTTC. Translating it yields CASSSQQGGWANVLTF.

Comment on this clone: Other nucleotide sequences from this sample produce the same CDR3. The V call is TRBV18, the J call TRBJ1-1; the match to TRBD1 covers 8 bases. J lost 1 base, V lost 2 bases, and 0 bases had no gene match. The CDR3 covers 14 residues. Per germline, CDR1 KGHSH and CDR2 LQKENI. The CDR3 region is CASSPGQGNTEAFF. CDR3 DNA sequence: TGTGCCAGCTCACCAGGACAGGGGAACACTGAAGCTTTCTTT.

This chain connects TRBV9 to TRBJ2-1, with 8 bases lining up with TRBD2. Germline CDR1 SGDLS, CDR2 YYNGEE. The V gene end was trimmed by 7 bases and the J gene end by 3 bases; junction bases not matched to a gene: 12. There are 16 residues in the CDR3. This chain's CDR3 is CASSFLPGGDYNEQFF. The CDR3 nucleotides are TGTGCCAGCTCCTTCCTCCCCGGGGGGGACTACAATGAGCAGTTCTTC.

This chain joins TRBV3-1 (or the pseudogene TRBV3-2) and TRBJ2-7, with 8 bases identical to TRBD2. Germline loops: CDR1 LGHDT, CDR2 YNNKEL (reference sequence). CDR3 length equals 16 residues. After removal of 2 bases from V and 6 bases from J, the junction contained 12 bases not matched to a gene. The CDR3 region has the DNA TGTGCCAGCAGCCAATATCTAGCGGGTCTGTCCGGCGAGCAGTACTTC. This translates into CASSQYLAGLSGEQYF.

The chain recombines TRBV9 with TRBJ2-1, with D perhaps TRBD2 (7 bases). The germline V and J ends were trimmed by 1 base and 5 bases, with 25 bases remaining between them. The germline V gene has CDR1 SGDLS and CDR2 YYNGEE. This CDR3 has 19 amino acids. The CDR3 DNA reads TGTGCCAGCAGCGTACGGGGGCTGGGGATGGGAGGGCCAAACAATGAGCAGTTCTTC. Encoded protein: CASSVRGLGMGGPNNEQFF.

The chain combines TRBV30 with TRBJ2-2; D might be TRBD1 (6 bases). CDR3 length: 15 amino acids. Germline V gene data show CDR1 as GTSNPN and CDR2 as SVGIG (reference sequence). V was cut by 2 bases and J by 1 base, with 11 bases left in between. The CDR3 sequence: CAWSPQGRNTGELFF. In DNA, the CDR3 is TGTGCCTGGAGTCCCCAGGGGAGGAACACCGGGGAGCTGTTTTTT.

J is TRBJ1-5 and V is TRBV6-5, with D perhaps TRBD1 (5 bases). The V gene lost 10 bases and the J gene lost 4 bases, with 17 bases spanning the gap. The CDR3 is 14 residues long. Germline V gene data show CDR1 as MNHEY and CDR2 as SVGAGI. The CDR3 here is CATGGVSENQPQHF. The CDR3, as DNA: TGTGCCACGGGGGGGGTGTCGGAGAATCAGCCCCAGCATTTT.

The chain employs TRBV5-4 and TRBJ1-2; D might be TRBD1 (5 bases). The CDR3 is made up of 13 amino acids. V lost 5 bases and J lost 7, with 15 bases in between. CDR1 is SGHNT, CDR2 YYREEE, per germline (reference sequence). The CDR3 nucleotides read TGTGCCAGCAGTCCCAGGGTCACCCCTGGCTACACCTTC. It codes for CASSPRVTPGYTF.

The V and J genes are TRBV6-5 and TRBJ2-7, with 7 bases matching TRBD1. The CDR3 totals 16 residues. From germline, CDR1 is MNHEY and CDR2 SVGAGI. V lost 0 bases, J lost 4 bases, and 9 bases stayed unmatched. CDR3 nucleotides: TGTGCCAGCAGTTACTCGACAGGGAAGGCCCCTTACGAGCAGTACTTC. As protein: CASSYSTGKAPYEQYF.

The count of this clone is one. This rearrangement joins TRBV9 to TRBJ2-2; 10 bases align to TRBD2. The CDR3 length is 19 residues. V lost 0 bases to trimming and J lost 6 bases; unmatched junction nucleotides: 14. Germline V CDR1 and CDR2: SGDLS, YYNGEE. CDR3 loop: CASSVVAGGLGPQSGELFF. CDR3 nucleotides: TGTGCCAGCAGCGTAGTAGCGGGAGGTTTGGGTCCCCAGTCCGGGGAGCTGTTTTTT.

J is TRBJ1-3 and V is TRBV21-1; the DNA was not used to check the table's D call, TRBD1. TRBV21-1 is flagged as a pseudogene. This CDR3 contains 13 residues. This CDR3 reads CASSRDNGNTIYF. The CDR3 bases are TGTGCCAGCAGCAGAGACAACGGAAACACCATATATTTT.

The V call is TRBV9, the J call TRBJ2-1; TRBD2 aligns across 9 bases. Trimming at V came to 0 bases and at J to 4 bases, leaving 5 bases not matched to a gene. Germline values: CDR1 SGDLS, CDR2 YYNGEE. CDR3 length: 16 amino acids. Here the CDR3 reads CASSVAVLAGYNEQFF. The CDR3 nucleotides are TGTGCCAGCAGCGTAGCTGTCCTAGCGGGATACAATGAGCAGTTCTTC.

J is TRBJ2-1 and V is TRBV19, with 12 bases fitting TRBD2. The CDR3 spans 16 residues. Germline trimming cut 3 bases from V and 10 bases from J; bases unmatched to any gene: 10. Germline lookup yields CDR1 LNHDA and CDR2 SQIVND (reference sequence). The CDR3 nucleotides read TGTGCCAGTAGTATCAGGGCTAGCGGGAGGGCCAGGGAGCAGTTCTTC. It encodes CASSIRASGRAREQFF.

The chain has TRBV4-1 and TRBJ2-1; 8 positions agree with TRBD2. V trimming: 1 base; J trimming: 13 bases; junction bases outside the gene matches: 6. This CDR3 spans 13 amino acids. Germline V gene sequence: CDR1 MGHRA, CDR2 YSYEKL. The CDR3, as DNA: TGCGCCAGCAGCCAAGTCGGGGGGGGCCCTCAGTTCTTC. As protein: CASSQVGGGPQFF.

The chain is built from TRBV11-2 and TRBJ2-1, with 13 bases identical to TRBD2. There are 19 residues in the CDR3. Germline V gives CDR1 SGHAT, CDR2 FQNNGV. V shed 5 bases, J shed 0 bases, and the junction held 10 bases outside the gene matches. CDR3 residues: CASSEPGLAGYSSYNEQFF. In nucleotides, the CDR3 is TGTGCCAGCAGCGAGCCGGGACTAGCGGGGTATAGCTCCTACAATGAGCAGTTCTTC. Full variable domain (remainder filled in from reference TRBV11-2 and TRBJ2-1): EAGVAQSPRYKIIEKRQSVAFWCNPISGHATLYWYQQILGQGPKLLIQFQNNGVVDDSQLPKDRFSAERLKGVDSTLKIQPAKLEDSAVYLCASSEPGLAGYSSYNEQFFGPGTRLTVL.

This chain joins TRBV24-1 and TRBJ2-7; 7 bases are a match to TRBD1. Per germline, CDR1 KGHDR and CDR2 SFDVKD. The V segment lost 9 bases and the J segment 4 bases; nucleotides outside the gene matches: 20. The CDR3 totals 17 residues. In DNA, the CDR3 is TGTGCCACCGAGGGGGCCAGGGCCCTTAGACGACTGTACGAGCAGTACTTC. It encodes CATEGARALRRLYEQYF.

J is TRBJ1-4 and V is TRBV25-1; TRBD1 might be the D (6 bases). Per the germline V gene, CDR1 is MGHDK and CDR2 is SYGVNS. The CDR3 extends over 15 amino acids. V lost 6 bases, J lost 0 bases, and 11 bases lay in between. CDR3 amino acids: CASRPQGATNEKLFF. The CDR3 bases are TGTGCCAGCAGACCACAGGGTGCAACTAATGAAAAACTGTTTTTT.